This T cell receptor (beta chain) was sequenced during a study of T-cell reconstitution after alpha-beta-depleted transplantation in children. From germline, CDR1 is SGHRS and CDR2 YFSETQ. The ends were cut back, 2 bases at V and 5 bases at J, with 11 bases in the middle. The CDR3 is 13 residues long. During its preparation, the TCRbeta library received unique molecular identifiers. TCRdb redid the calling of the PCR reads with MiXCR, one entry per CDR3 protein. The table records about 980,000 distinct CDR3 sequences, roughly 29% of them present only once. The material was PBMCs, mostly from graft donor cells, obtained 360 days after TCRalphabeta/CD19-depleted stem cell transplant. The chain uses TRBV5-1 and TRBJ2-7, with a possible D match to TRBD2 (5 bases). The source of this sequence is a boy younger than two who had a stem cell transplant for SCID, so the T cells may come from the graft donor. The CDR3 is CASSFGLLDEQYF. CDR3 bases: TGCGCCAGCAGCTTCGGACTCCTCGACGAGCAGTACTTC.